This T cell receptor (beta chain) originates from a study of blood T cell repertoires in COVID-19. On the study more broadly: The United States, Italy and Spain supplied acute and convalescent COVID-19 samples. T cells, B-cell-depleted T cells, or PBMCs provided the cDNA or gDNA that served as material.

Original handling: Amplification of reference gene primers was used by the study to estimate nucleated cell counts. Assay used: immunoSEQ multiplex PCR; TCRdb lists only in-frame clones, some missing. D and trimming were read from the DNA, whereas the V and J calls and clone size are those reported in that table. Here the sample spans roughly 670,000 clones, approximately 90% being singletons. V was cut by 8 bases and J by 2 bases, with 20 bases left in between. This CDR3 has 15 amino acids. Germline CDR1 SQVTM, CDR2 ANQGSEA. The receptor was isolated from a woman aged 18-29 years with acute or convalescent COVID-19. Sequencing was done on a sample of peripheral blood. The chain uses TRBV29-1 and TRBJ2-3, with D possibly matching TRBD1 (5 bases). The CDR3 protein is CSSRPGHRNTDTQYF. The CDR3 DNA follows: TGCAGCTCCAGACCAGGGCATAGGAACACAGATACGCAGTATTTT.